This T cell receptor (beta chain) was profiled in a study of shared clonotypes between healthy human individuals. Study-level information: For every donor, three CD4 naive, three CD4 memory, two CD8 naive and one CD8 memory plates were used.

Between the trimmed V and J ends, which lost 4 bases and 4 bases, there was a span of 8 bases. Germline CDR1 is SNHLY and CDR2 is FYNNEI. The CDR3 extends over 13 amino acids. The data were produced by immunoSEQ multiplex PCR, yet TCRdb's version contains in-frame clones alone and is incomplete. The repertoire holds roughly 700,000 clones, with approximately 79% as singletons. The J gene is TRBJ1-5, the V gene TRBV2, with D tentatively TRBD1 (6 bases). Sequencing was performed on memory CD4+ T cells sorted from blood. As for subset: CD45RA-negative fraction. This sequence was found in a woman aged 25 to 39 in good health. This CDR3 is CASSARGNQPQHF. CDR3 in DNA: TGTGCCAGCAGTGCCAGGGGAAATCAGCCCCAGCATTTT.